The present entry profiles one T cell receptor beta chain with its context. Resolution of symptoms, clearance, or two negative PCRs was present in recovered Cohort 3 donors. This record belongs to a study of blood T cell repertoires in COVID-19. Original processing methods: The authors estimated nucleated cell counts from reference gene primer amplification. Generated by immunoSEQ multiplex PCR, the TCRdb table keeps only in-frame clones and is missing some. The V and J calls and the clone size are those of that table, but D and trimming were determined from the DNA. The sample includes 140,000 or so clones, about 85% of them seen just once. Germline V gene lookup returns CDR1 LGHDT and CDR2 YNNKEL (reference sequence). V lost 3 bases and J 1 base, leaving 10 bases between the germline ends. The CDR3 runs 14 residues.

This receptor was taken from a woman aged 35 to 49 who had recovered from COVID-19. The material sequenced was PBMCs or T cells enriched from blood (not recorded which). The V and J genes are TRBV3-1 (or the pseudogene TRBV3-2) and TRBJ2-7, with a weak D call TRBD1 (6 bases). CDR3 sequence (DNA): TGTGCCAGCAGCCATCAACAGGGTTCCTACGAGCAGTACTTC. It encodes CASSHQQGSYEQYF.